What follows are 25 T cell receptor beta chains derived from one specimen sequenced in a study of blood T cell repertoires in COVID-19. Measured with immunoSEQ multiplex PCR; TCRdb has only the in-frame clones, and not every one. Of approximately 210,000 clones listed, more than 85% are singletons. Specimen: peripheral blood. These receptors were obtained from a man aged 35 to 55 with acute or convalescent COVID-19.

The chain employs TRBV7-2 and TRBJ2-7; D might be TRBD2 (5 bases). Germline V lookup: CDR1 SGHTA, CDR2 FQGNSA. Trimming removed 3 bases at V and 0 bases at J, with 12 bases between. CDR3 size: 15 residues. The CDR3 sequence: CASSLALGSSYEQYF. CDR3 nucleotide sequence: TGTGCCAGCAGCTTGGCGTTGGGGAGCTCCTACGAGCAGTACTTC.

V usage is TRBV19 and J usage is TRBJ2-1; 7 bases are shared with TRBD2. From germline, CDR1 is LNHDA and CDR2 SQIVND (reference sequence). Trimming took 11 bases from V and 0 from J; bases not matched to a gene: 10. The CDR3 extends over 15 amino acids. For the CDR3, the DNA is TGTGCCTGCAAAGAGCGGGACCTCTCCTACAATGAGCAGTTCTTC. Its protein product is CACKERDLSYNEQFF.

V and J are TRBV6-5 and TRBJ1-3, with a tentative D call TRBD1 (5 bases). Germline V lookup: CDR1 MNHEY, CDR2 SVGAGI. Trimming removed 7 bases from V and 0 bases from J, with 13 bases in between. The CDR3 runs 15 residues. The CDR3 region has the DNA TGTGCCAGCACCTTAGACAGTCGCTCTGGAAACACCATATATTTT. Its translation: CASTLDSRSGNTIYF.

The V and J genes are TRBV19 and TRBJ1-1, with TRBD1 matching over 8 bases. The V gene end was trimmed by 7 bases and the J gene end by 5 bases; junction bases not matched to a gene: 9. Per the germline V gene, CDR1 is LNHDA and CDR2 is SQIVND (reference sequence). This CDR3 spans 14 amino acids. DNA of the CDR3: TGTGCCAGTAAACAGGGGGGGTCGGGGACTGAAGCTTTCTTT. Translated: CASKQGGSGTEAFF.

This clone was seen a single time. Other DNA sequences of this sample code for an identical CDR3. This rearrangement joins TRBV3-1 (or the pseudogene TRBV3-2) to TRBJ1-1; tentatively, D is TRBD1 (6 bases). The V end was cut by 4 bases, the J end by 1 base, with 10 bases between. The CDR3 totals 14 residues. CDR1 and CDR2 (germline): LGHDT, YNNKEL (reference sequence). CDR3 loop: CASSRRGGNTEAFF. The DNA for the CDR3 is TGTGCCAGCAGCCGCAGGGGTGGGAACACTGAAGCTTTCTTT.

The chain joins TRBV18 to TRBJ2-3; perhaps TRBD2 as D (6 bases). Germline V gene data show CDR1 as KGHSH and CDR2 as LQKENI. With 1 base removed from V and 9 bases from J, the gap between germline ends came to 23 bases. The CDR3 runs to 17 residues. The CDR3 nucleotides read TGTGCCAGCTCACCACGGAGTACGGGTCGGACTACCGCGACGCAGTATTTT. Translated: CASSPRSTGRTTATQYF.

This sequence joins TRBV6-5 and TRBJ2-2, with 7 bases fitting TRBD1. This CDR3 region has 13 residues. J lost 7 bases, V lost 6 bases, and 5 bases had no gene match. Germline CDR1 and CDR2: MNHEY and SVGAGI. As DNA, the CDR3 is TGTGCCAGCAGCGGACAGGCTAGCGGGGAGCTGTTTTTT. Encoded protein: CASSGQASGELFF.

The CDR3 DNA sequence: TGTGCCAGCAGCTTAGATTCCACCAGGGTGAATTCACCCCTCCACTTT. Translating it yields CASSLDSTRVNSPLHF. The chain recombines TRBV7-2 with TRBJ1-6, with TRBD1 as a possible D gene (5 bases). The germline gives CDR1 SGHTA, CDR2 FQGNSA. The CDR3 length is 16 residues. Trimming stripped 1 base from V and 7 bases from J, with 14 bases between.

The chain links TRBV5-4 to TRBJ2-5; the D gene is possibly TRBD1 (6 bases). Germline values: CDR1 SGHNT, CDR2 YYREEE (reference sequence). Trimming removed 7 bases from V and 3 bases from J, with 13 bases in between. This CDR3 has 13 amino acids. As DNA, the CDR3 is TGTGCCAGCGCCTCGCCAGGGGAAGAGACCCAGTACTTC. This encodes CASASPGEETQYF.

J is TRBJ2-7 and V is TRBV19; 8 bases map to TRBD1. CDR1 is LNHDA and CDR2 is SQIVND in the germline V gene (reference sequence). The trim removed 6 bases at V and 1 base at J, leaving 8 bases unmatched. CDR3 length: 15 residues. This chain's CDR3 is CASSKTGDHSYEQYF. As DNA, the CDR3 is TGTGCCAGTAGCAAGACAGGGGATCATTCCTACGAGCAGTACTTC.

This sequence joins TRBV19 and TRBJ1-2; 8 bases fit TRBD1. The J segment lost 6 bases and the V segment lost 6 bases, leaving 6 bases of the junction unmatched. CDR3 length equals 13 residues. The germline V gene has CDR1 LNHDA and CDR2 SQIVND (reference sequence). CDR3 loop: CASSSQGAHGYTF. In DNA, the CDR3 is TGTGCCAGTAGCAGTCAGGGGGCCCATGGCTACACCTTC.

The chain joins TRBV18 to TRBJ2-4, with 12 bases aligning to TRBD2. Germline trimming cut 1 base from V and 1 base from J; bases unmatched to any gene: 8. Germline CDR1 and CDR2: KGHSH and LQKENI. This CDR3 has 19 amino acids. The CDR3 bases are TGTGCCAGCTCACCACGGACGTCTAGCGGGGGGGAGGCCAAAAACATTCAGTACTTC. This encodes CASSPRTSSGGEAKNIQYF. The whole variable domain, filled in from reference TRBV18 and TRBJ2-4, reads NAGVMQNPRHLVRRRGQEARLRCSPMKGHSHVYWYRQLPEEGLKFMVYLQKENIIDESGMPKERFSAEFPKEGPSILRIQQVVRGDSAAYFCASSPRTSSGGEAKNIQYFGAGTRLSVL.

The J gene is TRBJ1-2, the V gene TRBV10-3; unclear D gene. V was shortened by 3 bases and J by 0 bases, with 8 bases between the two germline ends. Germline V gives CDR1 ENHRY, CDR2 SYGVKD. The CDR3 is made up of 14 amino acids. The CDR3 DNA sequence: TGTGCCATCAGTGAAGACGGGACTAACTATGGCTACACCTTC. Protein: CAISEDGTNYGYTF.

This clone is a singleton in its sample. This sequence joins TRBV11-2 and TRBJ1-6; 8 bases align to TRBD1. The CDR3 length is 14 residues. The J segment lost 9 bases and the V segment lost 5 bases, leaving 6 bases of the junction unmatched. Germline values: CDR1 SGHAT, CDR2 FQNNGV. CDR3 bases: TGTGCCAGCAGCGGCGACAGGGGTTTTTCACCCCTCCACTTT. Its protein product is CASSGDRGFSPLHF.

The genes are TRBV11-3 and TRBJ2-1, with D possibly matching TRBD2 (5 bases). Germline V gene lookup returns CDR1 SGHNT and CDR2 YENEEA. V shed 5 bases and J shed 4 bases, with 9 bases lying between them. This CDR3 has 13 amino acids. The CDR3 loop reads CASSHEGYNEQFF. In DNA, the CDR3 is TGTGCCAGCAGCCACGAGGGTTACAATGAGCAGTTCTTC.

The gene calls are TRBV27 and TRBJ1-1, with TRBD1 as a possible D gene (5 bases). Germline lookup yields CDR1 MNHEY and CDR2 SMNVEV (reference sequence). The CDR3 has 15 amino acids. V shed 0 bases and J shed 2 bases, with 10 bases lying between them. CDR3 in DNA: TGTGCCAGCAGTTTATCAGTAGGGGTTAACACTGAAGCTTTCTTT. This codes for CASSLSVGVNTEAFF.

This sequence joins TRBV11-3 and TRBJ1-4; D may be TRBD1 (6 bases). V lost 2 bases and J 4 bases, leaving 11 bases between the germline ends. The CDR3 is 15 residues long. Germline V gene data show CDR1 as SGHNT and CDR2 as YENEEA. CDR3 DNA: TGTGCCAGCAGCTTATCGGGACACCTTAATGAAAAACTGTTTTTT. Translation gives CASSLSGHLNEKLFF.

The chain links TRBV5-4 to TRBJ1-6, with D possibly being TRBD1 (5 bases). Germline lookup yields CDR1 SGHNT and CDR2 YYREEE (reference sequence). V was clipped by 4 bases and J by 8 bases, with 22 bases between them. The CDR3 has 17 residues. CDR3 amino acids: CASSPGTAGVLDSPLHF. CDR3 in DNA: TGTGCCAGCAGCCCCGGGACGGCGGGGGTTTTAGATTCACCCCTCCACTTT.

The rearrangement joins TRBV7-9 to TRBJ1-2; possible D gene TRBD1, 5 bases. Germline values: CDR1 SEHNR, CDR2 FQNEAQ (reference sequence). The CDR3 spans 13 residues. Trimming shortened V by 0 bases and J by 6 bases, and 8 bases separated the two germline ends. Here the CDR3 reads CASSLASGDGYTF. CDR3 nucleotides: TGTGCCAGCAGCTTAGCGTCGGGGGATGGCTACACCTTC.

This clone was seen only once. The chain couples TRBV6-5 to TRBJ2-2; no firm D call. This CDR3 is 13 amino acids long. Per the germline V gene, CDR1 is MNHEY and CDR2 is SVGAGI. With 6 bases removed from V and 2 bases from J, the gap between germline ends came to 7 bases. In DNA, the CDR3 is TGTGCCAGCAGCCCCACAAACACCGGGGAGCTGTTTTTT. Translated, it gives CASSPTNTGELFF.

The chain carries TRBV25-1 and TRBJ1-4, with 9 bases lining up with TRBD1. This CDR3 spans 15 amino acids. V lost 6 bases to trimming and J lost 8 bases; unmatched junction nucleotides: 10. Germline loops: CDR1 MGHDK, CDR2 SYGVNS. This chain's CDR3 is CASRRGGTGQEKLFF. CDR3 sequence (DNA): TGTGCCAGCAGGAGGGGTGGGACAGGGCAAGAAAAACTGTTTTTT.

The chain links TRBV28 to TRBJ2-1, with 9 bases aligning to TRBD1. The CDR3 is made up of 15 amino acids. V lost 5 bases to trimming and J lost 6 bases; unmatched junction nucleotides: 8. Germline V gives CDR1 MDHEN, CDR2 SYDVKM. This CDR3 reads CASSRGQGWFNEQFF. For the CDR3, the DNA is TGTGCCAGCAGTAGGGGACAGGGTTGGTTCAATGAGCAGTTCTTC. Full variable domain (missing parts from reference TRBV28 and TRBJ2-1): DVKVTQSSRYLVKRTGEKVFLECVQDMDHENMFWYRQDPGLGLRLIYFSYDVKMKEKGDIPEGYSVSREKKERFSLILESASTNQTSMYLCASSRGQGWFNEQFFGPGTRLTVL.

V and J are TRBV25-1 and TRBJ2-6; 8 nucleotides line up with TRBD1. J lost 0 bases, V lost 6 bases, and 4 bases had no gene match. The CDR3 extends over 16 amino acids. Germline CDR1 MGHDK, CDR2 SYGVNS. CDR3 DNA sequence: TGTGCCAGCAGGAAAACAGGGGGCTCTGGGGCCAACGTCCTGACTTTC. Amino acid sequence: CASRKTGGSGANVLTF. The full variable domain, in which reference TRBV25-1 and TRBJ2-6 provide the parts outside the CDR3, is EADIYQTPRYLVIGTGKKITLECSQTMGHDKMYWYQQDPGMELHLIHYSYGVNSTEKGDLSSESTVSRIRTEHFPLTLESARPSHTSQYLCASRKTGGSGANVLTFGAGSRLTVL.

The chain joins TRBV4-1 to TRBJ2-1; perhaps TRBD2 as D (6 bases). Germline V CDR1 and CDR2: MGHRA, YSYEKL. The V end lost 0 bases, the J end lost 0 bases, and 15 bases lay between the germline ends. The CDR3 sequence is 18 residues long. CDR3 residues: CASSQERAGQSSYNEQFF. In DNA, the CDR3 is TGCGCCAGCAGCCAAGAGCGGGCGGGGCAAAGCTCCTACAATGAGCAGTTCTTC.

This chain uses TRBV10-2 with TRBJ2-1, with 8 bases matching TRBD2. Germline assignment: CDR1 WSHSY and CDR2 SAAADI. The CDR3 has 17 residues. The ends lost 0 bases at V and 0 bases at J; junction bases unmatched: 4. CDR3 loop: CASSESSGTSSYNEQFF. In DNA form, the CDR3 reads TGCGCCAGCAGTGAGTCTAGCGGGACTAGCTCCTACAATGAGCAGTTCTTC.